The subject of this entry is one T cell receptor (beta chain). Its specificity is unknown. Assay: immunoSEQ multiplex PCR; the TCRdb copy retains only in-frame clones and omits some. The sample has over 120,000 clones, around nine tenths seen once. The data stem from a study of graft-versus-host responses after intestinal transplantation. Study-level information: Recipients got multivisceral, liver-intestinal, or isolated intestinal transplants. Each patient got anti-thymocyte globulin induction, then tacrolimus and steroids for around three years.

The clonotype originates from a human donor who received an intestinal transplant. This material consisted of unstimulated CD4+ T cells sorted from spleen or lymph node cells, taken before intestinal transplant.

CDR3 DNA: TGTGCCAGCAGCTGGGGACAGGGGAATGAAAAACTGTTTTTT. Protein product: CASSWGQGNEKLFF. V usage is TRBV7-9 and J usage is TRBJ1-4; 10 nucleotides align to TRBD1. Unmatched junction bases numbered 1, after V lost 4 bases and J lost 5 bases. The germline V gene encodes CDR1 SEHNR and CDR2 FQNEAQ (reference sequence). This CDR3 spans 14 amino acids.